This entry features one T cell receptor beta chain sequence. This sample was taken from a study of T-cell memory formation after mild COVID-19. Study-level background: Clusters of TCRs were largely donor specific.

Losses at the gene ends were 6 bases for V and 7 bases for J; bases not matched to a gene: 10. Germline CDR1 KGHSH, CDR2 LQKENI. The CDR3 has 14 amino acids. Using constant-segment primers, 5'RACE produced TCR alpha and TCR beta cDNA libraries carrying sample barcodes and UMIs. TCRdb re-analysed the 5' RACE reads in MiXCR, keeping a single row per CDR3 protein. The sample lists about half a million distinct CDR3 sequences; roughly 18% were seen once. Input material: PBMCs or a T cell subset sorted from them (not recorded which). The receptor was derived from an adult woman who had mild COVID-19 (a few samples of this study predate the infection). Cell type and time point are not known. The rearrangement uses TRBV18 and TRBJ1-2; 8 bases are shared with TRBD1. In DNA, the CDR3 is TGTGCCAGCTCCCCTGGACAGGGACTTCGTGGCTACACCTTC. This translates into CASSPGQGLRGYTF.